The clone carrying this TCR beta chain was seen ten or more times. Stated time point: pre-sensitization, week 0. Treatment denoted: therapeutic diphenylcyclopropenone sensitization with weekly scalp DPC. Unfractionated whole blood was the source of the extracted total RNA. This CDR3 has 14 residues. The ends were cut back, 6 bases at V and 0 bases at J, with 11 bases in the middle. This sample is part of a study of human T cells and chemical hapten exposure. In TCRdb, the RACE reads were re-called with MiXCR into one record per CDR3 protein. This table holds 50,000 to 65,000 distinct CDR3 sequences, about 7% found once.

V and J are TRBV12-3 or TRBV12-4 and TRBJ1-1; D unresolved. Sequenced material: whole blood, taken in connection with sensitization to the hapten diphenylcyclopropenone (DPC). The sequence derives from a woman aged 25 to 39 with alopecia areata. Some clones in this sample may be carry-over from other donors' samples. The CDR3, as DNA: TGTGCCAGCAGCCCCTGGGTCGTGAACACTGAAGCTTTCTTT. Its translation is CASSPWVVNTEAFF.